Listed below are T cell receptor beta chains from one sample, sequenced in a study of blood T cell repertoires in COVID-19. Here immunoSEQ multiplex PCR was the method, and the copy in TCRdb shows in-frame clones only, minus some. There are more than 80,000 clones in the sample; 70% to 80% occur only once, and roughly 6.2% lies in the top ten. The sample consisted of peripheral blood. The receptors here all came from a man aged 80 or over with COVID-19, enrolled during active disease. CDR3s include the opening cysteine and the closing phenylalanine or tryptophan. D genes are given only for firm matches. Size values are once, few and many counts, or a class for expanded clones, and some rows have none.

TRBJ2-7	-	-	TRBV28	CASSSGTVHYEQYF	TGTGCCAGCAGTTCCGGGACTGTTCATTACGAGCAGTACTTC
TRBJ1-2	-	-	TRBV30	CAWSPRNQYGYTF	TGTGCCTGGAGTCCCCGCAACCAGTATGGCTACACCTTC
TRBJ2-7	-	TRBD2	TRBV28	CASSLVTSGRAQGEQYF	TGTGCCAGCAGTTTAGTAACTAGCGGGAGGGCTCAGGGGGAGCAGTACTTC
TRBJ1-5	many	-	TRBV19	CASTPGTNQPQHF	TGTGCCAGTACGCCAGGGACTAATCAGCCCCAGCATTTT
TRBJ2-7	once	TRBD2	TRBV3-1/TRBV3-2	CASSQGLAGASQYF	TGTGCCAGCAGCCAGGGACTAGCGGGAGCTTCGCAGTACTTC
TRBJ2-1	-	TRBD2	TRBV24-1	CATSDSTLAGGGYNEQFF	TGTGCCACCAGTGATTCTACCTTAGCGGGGGGGGGTTACAATGAGCAGTTCTTC
TRBJ2-2	-	TRBD1	TRBV6-6	CASSGQGAGELFF	TGTGCCAGCAGTGGACAGGGTGCCGGGGAGCTGTTTTTT
TRBJ1-1	-	-	TRBV7-9	CASSRGRGPEAFF	TGTGCCAGCAGCCGGGGCAGGGGACCTGAAGCTTTCTTT
TRBJ1-2	once	TRBD1	TRBV6-8	CASVPTGEEPSNYGYTF	TGTGCCAGCGTCCCAACAGGGGAGGAACCTTCTAACTATGGCTACACCTTC
TRBJ2-2	-	TRBD2	TRBV6-1	CASSEIGLAANTGELFF	TGTGCCAGCAGTGAGATTGGACTAGCGGCGAACACCGGGGAGCTGTTTTTT
TRBJ2-2	-	-	TRBV9	CASSFIPGSGELFF	TGTGCCAGCAGCTTTATACCAGGGTCCGGGGAGCTGTTTTTT
TRBJ1-5	-	-	TRBV3-1/TRBV3-2	CASSHQGRNQPQHF	TGTGCCAGCAGCCATCAGGGGCGAAATCAGCCCCAGCATTTT
TRBJ1-2	-	TRBD1	TRBV5-1	CASSSGTGLRGYTF	TGCGCCAGCAGCTCGGGGACAGGGCTGCGGGGCTACACCTTC
TRBJ2-5	-	TRBD2	TRBV7-9	CATSLWPSGSGETQYF	TGTGCCACCAGCTTATGGCCTAGCGGGAGTGGAGAGACCCAGTACTTC
TRBJ1-1	-	-	TRBV14	CASSPYEGAEAFF	TGTGCCAGCAGCCCTTACGAGGGAGCTGAAGCTTTCTTT
TRBJ1-2	once	TRBD1	TRBV3-1/TRBV3-2	CASSQAKQGPGYTF	TGTGCCAGCAGCCAAGCCAAACAGGGGCCCGGCTACACCTTC
TRBJ1-1	-	TRBD1	TRBV4-1	CASSISGQGAVTEAFF	TGCGCCAGCTCCATCTCCGGACAGGGGGCGGTCACTGAAGCTTTCTTT
TRBJ2-3	-	TRBD2	TRBV5-1	CASSALPISGRAHYVIADTQYF	TGCGCCAGCAGCGCCCTCCCCATATCGGGGAGGGCCCACTATGTTATCGCAGATACGCAGTATTTT
TRBJ1-6	-	-	TRBV5-4	CASSFGGGGSMNSPLHF	TGTGCCAGCAGCTTTGGGGGGGGCGGGAGTATGAATTCACCCCTCCACTTT
TRBJ1-4	-	-	TRBV15	CATTGSTGPPKLFF	TGTGCCACCACGGGGTCCACCGGGCCCCCGAAGCTGTTTTTT
TRBJ1-1	-	TRBD1	TRBV6-6	CASSVQGVAEAFF	TGTGCCAGCAGTGTACAGGGGGTGGCTGAAGCTTTCTTT
TRBJ1-1	-	-	TRBV29-1	CSVDRGGTEAFF	TGCAGCGTTGACAGGGGCGGGACTGAAGCTTTCTTT
TRBJ2-1	-	-	TRBV18	CASSRRDFYNEQFF	TGTGCCAGCTCACGCCGGGACTTCTACAATGAGCAGTTCTTC
TRBJ1-3	-	TRBD1	TRBV5-4	CASSSRQGAGGNTIYF	TGTGCCAGCAGCTCGAGGCAGGGGGCAGGTGGAAACACCATATATTTT
TRBJ1-2	-	-	TRBV27	CASSPDTLYGYTF	TGTGCCAGCAGCCCGGACACGCTCTATGGCTACACCTTC
TRBJ1-6	-	TRBD1	TRBV7-3	CASSAGQGNSPLHF	TGTGCCAGCAGTGCCGGACAGGGCAATTCACCCCTCCACTTT
TRBJ2-3	-	TRBD1	TRBV28	CANSQGTDTQYF	TGTGCCAACTCACAGGGGACAGATACGCAGTATTTT
TRBJ2-1	-	-	TRBV6-6	CASSPSGVRYEQFF	TGTGCCAGCAGTCCCTCCGGGGTACGCTATGAGCAGTTCTTC
TRBJ1-2	-	-	TRBV19	CASSMGRGIYGYTF	TGTGCCAGTAGTATGGGCAGGGGAATTTATGGCTACACCTTC
TRBJ1-5	few	TRBD1	TRBV19	CASRWDRDLYSNQPQHF	TGTGCCAGTAGATGGGACAGGGACTTATATAGCAATCAGCCCCAGCATTTT
TRBJ1-1	-	TRBD1	TRBV18	CASSLQQGTNTEAFF	TGTGCCAGCTCACTTCAACAGGGGACGAACACTGAAGCTTTCTTT
TRBJ1-5	-	-	TRBV7-9	CASSHEGTQPQHF	TGTGCCAGCAGCCATGAGGGAACCCAGCCCCAGCATTTT
TRBJ2-7	-	-	TRBV4-2	CASSRSGLGYEQYF	TGTGCCAGCAGCCGAAGCGGGTTAGGGTACGAGCAGTACTTC
TRBJ2-1	once	TRBD2	TRBV19	CASSIEWGLAGGPYNEQFF	TGTGCCAGTAGTATAGAATGGGGCCTAGCGGGAGGGCCTTACAATGAGCAGTTCTTC
TRBJ2-7	few	TRBD1	TRBV18	CASSPRQGAYEQYF	TGTGCCAGCTCACCGAGACAGGGAGCCTACGAGCAGTACTTC
TRBJ1-1	-	-	TRBV4-3	CASSPGTTYGSEAFF	TGCGCCAGCAGCCCCGGGACTACCTACGGATCTGAAGCTTTCTTT
TRBJ1-2	-	-	TRBV7-2	CASSLGGRIYGYTF	TGTGCCAGCAGCTTAGGGGGGCGGATTTATGGCTACACCTTC
TRBJ2-1	few	TRBD2	TRBV12-5	CASGAFPNSGEGPYNEQFF	TGTGCTAGTGGCGCATTCCCAAATAGCGGGGAGGGTCCCTACAATGAGCAGTTCTTC
TRBJ1-3	few	-	TRBV30	CAWSVGGTRSSGNTIYF	TGTGCCTGGAGTGTTGGGGGGACCAGAAGCTCTGGAAACACCATATATTTT
TRBJ1-1	-	-	TRBV7-2	CASSLSYREGEAFF	TGTGCCAGCAGCTTATCCTATAGGGAGGGGGAAGCTTTCTTT
TRBJ1-4	-	-	TRBV7-2	CASSFPPGGINEKLFF	TGTGCCAGCAGCTTTCCCCCGGGGGGGATTAATGAAAAACTGTTTTTT
TRBJ2-7	few	TRBD1	TRBV10-1	CASSETGAYEQYF	TGCGCCAGCAGTGAGACAGGGGCCTACGAGCAGTACTTC
TRBJ1-1	-	-	TRBV2	CASSEQPAGNTEAFF	TGTGCCAGCAGTGAACAGCCCGCGGGGAACACTGAAGCTTTCTTT
TRBJ2-5	-	-	TRBV24-1	CATCRGDQETQYF	TGTGCCACCTGCAGGGGAGACCAAGAGACCCAGTACTTC
TRBJ2-1	-	TRBD2	TRBV5-1	CASSLGGSIMNEQFF	TGCGCCAGCAGCTTGGGCGGGAGTATCATGAATGAGCAGTTCTTC
TRBJ1-5	few	TRBD1	TRBV28	CASSTTGGHQPQHF	TGTGCCAGCAGTACCACAGGGGGCCATCAGCCCCAGCATTTT
TRBJ1-2	-	-	TRBV3-1/TRBV3-2	CASSQESGRGYTF	TGTGCCAGCAGCCAAGAATCAGGCAGAGGCTACACCTTC
TRBJ2-7	-	TRBD1	TRBV5-5	CASSLEGAAYEQYF	TGTGCCAGCAGCTTGGAGGGGGCCGCCTACGAGCAGTACTTC
TRBJ2-2	-	TRBD1	TRBV6-5	CASRPDRGNTGELFF	TGTGCCAGCAGACCAGACAGGGGAAACACCGGGGAGCTGTTTTTT
TRBJ2-7	few	TRBD2	TRBV2	CASSASGTYEQYF	TGTGCCAGCAGCGCTAGCGGGACCTACGAGCAGTACTTC
TRBJ2-3	-	TRBD2	TRBV28	CASSSLTSGRAGDTQYF	TGTGCCAGCAGTTCCCTGACTAGCGGGAGGGCGGGCGATACGCAGTATTTT
TRBJ2-1	-	TRBD2	TRBV28	CASSSPPTSGRGEQFF	TGTGCCAGCAGTTCCCCTCCGACTAGCGGGAGGGGTGAGCAGTTCTTC
TRBJ2-7	few	-	TRBV7-5	CARSLVGAAYEQYF	TGTGCCAGAAGCTTAGTAGGGGCCGCCTACGAGCAGTACTTC
TRBJ1-2	-	TRBD1	TRBV30	CAWSQGARHGYTF	TGTGCCTGGAGCCAGGGGGCAAGACATGGCTACACCTTC